This T cell receptor beta chain was found in a study of T cell responses to AZD1222 COVID-19 vaccine. Trimming shortened V by 2 bases and J by 0 bases, and 8 bases separated the two germline ends. The CDR3 spans 15 residues. The germline gives CDR1 SEHNR, CDR2 FQNEAQ (reference sequence). Measured with immunoSEQ multiplex PCR; TCRdb has only the in-frame clones, and not every one. The sample holds about 120,000 clones, approximately 86% seen once. The chain is built from TRBV7-9 and TRBJ2-4; D is uncertain. This specimen consisted of peripheral blood, obtained on day 0 of AZD1222 vaccination. The source is an adult in good health. The CDR3 nucleotides are TGTGCCAGCAGCTTACAAGACACAGCCAAAAACATTCAGTACTTC. Encoded protein: CASSLQDTAKNIQYF.